The next 10 T cell receptor beta chains were all read from a single sample in a study of T cell responses to AZD1222 COVID-19 vaccine. TCRdb's table, derived via immunoSEQ multiplex PCR, lists solely in-frame clones and lacks some. The data contain 130,000 or so clones, roughly 90% of them singletons. Sequenced material: peripheral blood, taken on day 0 of AZD1222 vaccination. The receptors shown here come from an adult in good health.

The rearrangement joins TRBV11-3 to TRBJ2-1, with D unresolved. This CDR3 is 15 amino acids long. Germline values: CDR1 SGHNT, CDR2 YENEEA. Deletions cut 1 base from V and 0 bases from J, with 7 bases between. The CDR3 DNA reads TGTGCCAGCAGCTTAGGGCGGAGCTCCTACAATGAGCAGTTCTTC. Translating gives CASSLGRSSYNEQFF.

J is TRBJ2-1 and V is TRBV3-1 (or the pseudogene TRBV3-2); TRBD2 aligns across 8 bases. The V gene's germline CDR1 is LGHDT and CDR2 YNNKEL (reference sequence). The V segment lost 5 bases and the J segment 7 bases; nucleotides outside the gene matches: 10. The CDR3 loop spans 15 amino acids. The CDR3 sequence is CASSLGLVGGNEQFF. In nucleotides, the CDR3 is TGTGCCAGCAGCTTGGGACTAGTTGGTGGGAATGAGCAGTTCTTC.

This sequence joins TRBV9 and TRBJ2-3; TRBD2 aligns across 8 bases. The ends lost 0 bases at V and 6 bases at J; junction bases unmatched: 6. Germline assignment: CDR1 SGDLS and CDR2 YYNGEE. This CDR3 is 15 amino acids long. The CDR3 sequence is CASSVGGSGIDTQYF. The DNA for the CDR3 is TGTGCCAGCAGCGTAGGGGGTAGCGGGATCGATACGCAGTATTTT.

The chain employs TRBV18 and TRBJ2-1; 15 bases line up with TRBD2. Unmatched junction bases numbered 6, after V lost 8 bases and J lost 4 bases. The CDR3 has 16 amino acids. Germline CDR1 reads KGHSH; CDR2 reads LQKENI. The CDR3 spells CASVGLAGGFYNEQFF. In DNA form, the CDR3 reads TGTGCCAGCGTGGGACTAGCGGGAGGATTTTACAATGAGCAGTTCTTC.

V is TRBV5-1 and J is TRBJ2-3, with TRBD1 matching 8 bases. Trimming took 4 bases from V and 8 from J; bases not matched to a gene: 12. This CDR3 has 15 amino acids. From germline, CDR1 is SGHRS and CDR2 YFSETQ. CDR3 residues: CASSLRQGFDGTQYF. DNA of the CDR3: TGCGCCAGCAGCCTTAGACAGGGGTTTGACGGTACGCAGTATTTT.

CDR3 nucleotides: TGTGCCAGCAACAGGGCCCAAAATGAAAAACTGTTTTTT. This codes for CASNRAQNEKLFF. The chain couples TRBV12-3 or TRBV12-4 to TRBJ1-4; maybe TRBD1 (6 bases). The CDR3 is 13 amino acids. Trimming stripped 7 bases from V and 5 bases from J, with 11 bases between.

This rearrangement joins TRBV28 to TRBJ2-1, with 11 bases aligning to TRBD2. The J segment lost 7 bases and the V segment lost 1 base, leaving 15 bases of the junction unmatched. The germline CDR1 and CDR2 sequences are MDHEN and SYDVKM. The length of the CDR3 is 19 residues. The CDR3 DNA reads as TGTGCCAGCAGTTTATCTTTGACTAGCGGGACCGTATTAGGGAATGAGCAGTTCTTC. Translating it yields CASSLSLTSGTVLGNEQFF.

The V gene is TRBV6-5, the J gene TRBJ1-5; the D gene is possibly TRBD1 (6 bases). From germline, CDR1 is MNHEY and CDR2 SVGAGI. Trimming removed 2 bases from V and 14 bases from J, with 16 bases in between. The CDR3 extends over 13 amino acids. The CDR3 loop reads CASSYIGQGSKHF. CDR3 DNA sequence: TGTGCCAGCAGTTACATCGGTCAGGGGAGCAAGCATTTT.

This sequence joins TRBV27 and TRBJ1-2; D gene uncertain. This CDR3 comprises 12 residues. Between the trimmed V and J ends, which lost 5 bases and 4 bases, there was a span of 8 bases. Germline CDR1 reads MNHEY; CDR2 reads SMNVEV (reference sequence). CDR3 region: CASSPGPYGYTF. The DNA for the CDR3 is TGTGCCAGCAGTCCTGGGCCCTATGGCTACACCTTC.

The CDR3 coding sequence is TGTGCCTGGAGTCTCGTCGGGCAGGACACTGAAGCTTTCTTT. Its protein product is CAWSLVGQDTEAFF. This rearrangement joins TRBV30 to TRBJ1-1; D remains unclear. CDR1 GTSNPN and CDR2 SVGIG come from the germline V gene (reference sequence). This CDR3 contains 14 residues. The V and J ends lost 2 bases and 3 bases respectively, with 13 bases between them. Supplemented by reference TRBV30 and TRBJ1-1, the full variable domain reads SQTIHQWPATLVQPVGSPLSLECTVEGTSNPNLYWYRQAAGRGLQLLFYSVGIGQISSEVPQNLSASRPQDRQFILSSKKLLLSDSGFYLCAWSLVGQDTEAFFGQGTRLTVV.